The clone carrying this T cell receptor beta chain was picked up many times. No antigen is known for it. The entry originates in a study of regulatory T cells in long-lasting Graves disease. The study, taken as a whole, reports: The study found persistent patients shared more public clonotypes (roughly 3,000) than new patients (around 1,000). Persistent disease was characterized by preferential usage of TRBV28, TRBJ1-2 and TRBJ2-5.

The time point is: newly diagnosed GD, antithyroid drugs for less than 3 months. There was RNA extracted from PBMCs, and the TCR library was made from it. This CDR3 comprises 15 residues. CDR1 MNHEY and CDR2 SVGEGT come from the germline V gene. V lost 6 bases, J lost 4 bases, and 8 bases stayed unmatched. Building of the TCR beta libraries involved iRepertoire HTBI primers and Arm-PCR of CDR3 regions. Via MiXCR, TCRdb re-called the multiplex PCR reads, giving one row per CDR3 protein. This table holds some 250,000 distinct CDR3 sequences, 18% found once. These records were also assigned to another study, of T cells in Graves' hyperthyroidism and ophthalmopathy.

This TCR came from a woman in her 30s with Graves disease. The sequences come from peripheral blood mononuclear cells (PBMCs), collected at new diagnosis, from a patient treated with antithyroid drugs. The gene calls are TRBV6-2 or TRBV6-3 and TRBJ2-1; 8 positions match TRBD2. The CDR3 region has the DNA TGTGCCAGCAGCGTTTCGCGGGGGGTTTACAATGAGCAGTTCTTC. Its protein product is CASSVSRGVYNEQFF.